The 32 T cell receptor beta chains given below trace back to one sample, sequenced in a study of blood T cell repertoires in COVID-19. The data were produced by immunoSEQ multiplex PCR, yet TCRdb's version contains in-frame clones alone and is incomplete. In the table there are 70,000 to 90,000 clones, over 80% of which are singletons. Sequencing was performed on peripheral blood. All receptors derive from a woman older than 75 with acute or convalescent COVID-19.

V is TRBV5-5 and J is TRBJ1-1; D is undetermined. Trimming pared 4 bases from V and 1 base from J, leaving 20 bases between. The CDR3 has 17 amino acids. Germline-derived CDR1 and CDR2 are SGHKS and YYEKEE (reference sequence). The CDR3 loop is CASSLRRAQRENTEAFF. The CDR3 DNA reads TGTGCCAGCAGCCTTAGGAGAGCGCAACGAGAGAACACTGAAGCTTTCTTT.

V and J are TRBV6-1 and TRBJ1-4, with TRBD1 as a possible D gene (6 bases). The ends were cut back, 2 bases at V and 8 bases at J, with 12 bases in the middle. The CDR3 covers 14 residues. Germline CDR1 MNHNS, CDR2 SASEGT. As DNA, the CDR3 is TGTGCCAGCAGTGAAACAGGGATCGGGGAAAAACTGTTTTTT. As protein: CASSETGIGEKLFF.

The genes are TRBV5-1 and TRBJ2-5; TRBD2 might be the D (5 bases). Germline CDR1 and CDR2: SGHRS and YFSETQ. This CDR3 is 14 amino acids long. Trimming removed 1 base from V and 2 bases from J, with 9 bases in between. Here the CDR3 reads CASSLTAAQETQYF. In DNA form, the CDR3 reads TGCGCCAGCAGCTTGACAGCGGCTCAAGAGACCCAGTACTTC.

V usage is TRBV2 and J usage is TRBJ1-3; D gene unclear. With 2 bases removed from V and 4 bases from J, the gap between germline ends came to 15 bases. Germline V gene sequence: CDR1 SNHLY, CDR2 FYNNEI. The CDR3 is made up of 16 amino acids. The CDR3 DNA sequence: TGTGCCAGCAGTGAAAACCTCCCGGGTACCGGAAACACCATATATTTT. It specifies CASSENLPGTGNTIYF.

The chain joins TRBV18 to TRBJ2-5, with a tentative D call TRBD1 (6 bases). The CDR3 spans 15 residues. Trimming stripped 1 base from V and 2 bases from J, with 11 bases between. Per the germline V gene, CDR1 is KGHSH and CDR2 is LQKENI. The CDR3 protein is CASSPRGGSQETQYF. Written as DNA, the CDR3 is TGTGCCAGCTCACCACGTGGGGGCAGTCAAGAGACCCAGTACTTC.

The chain recombines TRBV5-1 with TRBJ2-5, with a tentative D call TRBD1 (5 bases). Trimming removed 0 bases from V and 2 bases from J, with 11 bases in between. This CDR3 contains 15 residues. Germline CDR1 reads SGHRS; CDR2 reads YFSETQ. Written as DNA, the CDR3 is TGCGCCAGCAGCTTGGTGTCAGGGCATCAAGAGACCCAGTACTTC. The encoded protein is CASSLVSGHQETQYF. The entire variable domain, with the rest obtained from reference TRBV5-1 and TRBJ2-5, is as follows: KAGVTQTPRYLIKTRGQQVTLSCSPISGHRSVSWYQQTPGQGLQFLFEYFSETQRNKGNFPGRFSGRQFSNSRSEMNVSTLELGDSALYLCASSLVSGHQETQYFGPGTRLLVL.

The chain links TRBV15 to TRBJ1-1; no definite D call. Trimming shortened V by 1 base and J by 5 bases, and 11 bases separated the two germline ends. The germline V gene has CDR1 LNHNV and CDR2 YYDKDF (reference sequence). This CDR3 contains 14 residues. CDR3 nucleotides: TGTGCCACCAGCAGAGTAGGAGGAAAAACTGAAGCTTTCTTT. Its translation: CATSRVGGKTEAFF.

V is TRBV20-1 and J is TRBJ2-5; 10 nucleotides agree with TRBD2. CDR3 length: 16 amino acids. The trim removed 3 bases at V and 4 bases at J, leaving 11 bases unmatched. CDR1 and CDR2 from the germline V gene are DFQATT and SNEGSKA (reference sequence). The CDR3 region is CSASGLAGVGGETQYF. In DNA form, the CDR3 reads TGCAGTGCTAGTGGTCTAGCGGGAGTAGGCGGAGAGACCCAGTACTTC.

The chain has TRBV9 and TRBJ2-5; D is possibly TRBD1 (5 bases). CDR1 and CDR2 from the germline V gene are SGDLS and YYNGEE. The CDR3 loop spans 13 amino acids. The V gene lost 3 bases and the J gene lost 2 bases, with 8 bases spanning the gap. The CDR3 protein is CASSDRQQETQYF. The CDR3 coding sequence is TGTGCCAGCAGCGATAGACAGCAAGAGACCCAGTACTTC.

This chain connects TRBV10-3 to TRBJ2-2, with 16 positions matching TRBD2. Germline CDR1 ENHRY, CDR2 SYGVKD. CDR3 size: 20 residues. V lost 6 bases and J lost 2; bases outside the gene matches: 12. The CDR3: CAIRRRTGTSGGGNTGELFF. The CDR3 bases are TGTGCCATCAGACGCCGAACCGGGACTAGCGGGGGGGGAAACACCGGGGAGCTGTTTTTT.

The chain is built from TRBV19 and TRBJ1-5; D unresolved. The CDR3 spans 14 residues. V lost 5 bases and J 6 bases, leaving 14 bases between the germline ends. In germline, CDR1 is LNHDA, CDR2 SQIVND (reference sequence). The CDR3 coding sequence is TGTGCCAGTAGTCAGTCATTCGGGAGTCAGCCCCAGCATTTT. Its protein is CASSQSFGSQPQHF.

V and J are TRBV6-5 and TRBJ1-1, with 8 positions matching TRBD1. This CDR3 has 14 amino acids. V shed 8 bases and J 4 bases; nucleotides not matched to a gene: 9. Per the germline V gene, CDR1 is MNHEY and CDR2 is SVGAGI. The CDR3: CASAQGATPTEAFF. In DNA, the CDR3 is TGTGCCAGCGCCCAGGGGGCGACCCCCACTGAAGCTTTCTTT.

V and J are TRBV5-4 and TRBJ2-7, with 7 bases that match TRBD1. The ends lost 2 bases at V and 2 bases at J; junction bases unmatched: 1. The CDR3 is 13 residues long. Germline V lookup: CDR1 SGHNT, CDR2 YYREEE (reference sequence). CDR3 sequence: CASSFDRAYEQYF. As DNA, the CDR3 is TGTGCCAGCAGCTTCGACAGGGCCTACGAGCAGTACTTC.

The rearrangement uses TRBV6-5 and TRBJ1-1; the D gene is possibly TRBD1 (6 bases). Trimming left V 6 bases short and J 4 bases short, with 12 bases between. The germline V gene has CDR1 MNHEY and CDR2 SVGAGI. The CDR3 totals 13 residues. CDR3 bases: TGTGCCAGCAGACAGGGAAGCCTCACTGAAGCTTTCTTT. Protein product: CASRQGSLTEAFF.

The chain uses TRBV18 and TRBJ1-5, with 7 bases that match TRBD1. The V segment lost 3 bases and the J segment 6 bases; nucleotides outside the gene matches: 5. Per the germline V gene, CDR1 is KGHSH and CDR2 is LQKENI. There are 14 residues in the CDR3. DNA of the CDR3: TGTGCCAGCTCACCTACAGGGGCGGGTCAGCCCCAGCATTTT. Protein sequence: CASSPTGAGQPQHF.

The genes are TRBV18 and TRBJ1-1; D remains unclear. CDR3 length: 13 residues. The germline V gene encodes CDR1 KGHSH and CDR2 LQKENI. Trimming took 2 bases from V and 1 from J, leaving 5 bases between them. The CDR3 protein is CASSPTANTEAFF. The CDR3 DNA follows: TGTGCCAGCTCACCAACAGCGAACACTGAAGCTTTCTTT. Full variable domain (outside the CDR3, taken from reference TRBV18 and TRBJ1-1): NAGVMQNPRHLVRRRGQEARLRCSPMKGHSHVYWYRQLPEEGLKFMVYLQKENIIDESGMPKERFSAEFPKEGPSILRIQQVVRGDSAAYFCASSPTANTEAFFGQGTRLTVV.

V usage is TRBV4-1 and J usage is TRBJ1-1; 7 bases fit TRBD1. With 4 bases clipped from V and 8 bases from J, the junction kept 7 bases outside the gene matches. CDR1 and CDR2 from the germline V gene are MGHRA and YSYEKL. The CDR3 covers 13 residues. The CDR3 spells CASSRDSAKEAFF. CDR3 bases: TGCGCCAGCAGCCGGGACAGCGCGAAAGAAGCTTTCTTT.

This chain joins TRBV19 and TRBJ1-1; the D gene is possibly TRBD1 (6 bases). The CDR3 has 15 amino acids. Trimming removed 1 base from V and 1 base from J, with 10 bases in between. Germline-derived CDR1 and CDR2 are LNHDA and SQIVND (reference sequence). CDR3 in DNA: TGTGCCAGTAGTATAGCCGGGACACCGAACACTGAAGCTTTCTTT. Encoded protein: CASSIAGTPNTEAFF.

The genes are TRBV5-7 and TRBJ2-7; the match to TRBD1 covers 7 bases. TRBV5-7 is filed as an ORF, its function uncertain. The CDR3 covers 18 residues. The V segment lost 3 bases and the J segment 0 bases; nucleotides outside the gene matches: 15. The CDR3 DNA is TGTGCCAGCAGCTCCGGGACAGTTCCCGTCTCGATCTCCTACGAGCAGTACTTC. Translation: CASSSGTVPVSISYEQYF.

The rearrangement uses TRBV27 and TRBJ1-2, with D possibly matching TRBD1 (6 bases). V was shortened by 6 bases and J by 8 bases, with 13 bases between the two germline ends. Germline V gene sequence: CDR1 MNHEY, CDR2 SMNVEV (reference sequence). The CDR3 totals 12 residues. Here the CDR3 DNA reads TGTGCCAGCAGAAGGGCAGGGGTCGGCTACACCTTC. It is translated as CASRRAGVGYTF.

This chain uses TRBV11-2 with TRBJ2-7, with 9 positions matching TRBD1. CDR3 length: 16 amino acids. V lost 3 bases, J lost 0 bases, and 6 bases stayed unmatched. Germline-derived CDR1 and CDR2 are SGHAT and FQNNGV. The chain's CDR3 is CASSLGQGKSSYEQYF. CDR3 coding DNA: TGTGCCAGCAGCTTGGGACAGGGTAAGAGCTCCTACGAGCAGTACTTC.

The DNA for the CDR3 is TGTGCCAGCTCACCAAGTCGGGCAGGGGGGAACTATGGCTACACCTTC. Amino acid sequence: CASSPSRAGGNYGYTF. The V and J genes are TRBV18 and TRBJ1-2; 7 bases align to TRBD1. The V and J ends lost 2 bases and 2 bases, in that order; junction bases with no gene match: 8. CDR1 KGHSH and CDR2 LQKENI come from the germline V gene. The CDR3 is made up of 16 amino acids. The variable domain in full, completed from reference TRBV18 and TRBJ1-2, reads NAGVMQNPRHLVRRRGQEARLRCSPMKGHSHVYWYRQLPEEGLKFMVYLQKENIIDESGMPKERFSAEFPKEGPSILRIQQVVRGDSAAYFCASSPSRAGGNYGYTFGSGTRLTVV.

This chain joins TRBV5-6 and TRBJ1-2; D gene uncertain. Germline CDR1 is SGHDT and CDR2 is YYEEEE. Trimming removed 2 bases at V and 6 bases at J, with 11 bases between. This CDR3 has 13 residues. This CDR3 is CASSFQFSDGYTF. DNA of the CDR3: TGTGCCAGCAGCTTCCAATTCAGCGATGGCTACACCTTC.

This clone has just a few counts. V and J are TRBV7-3 and TRBJ2-7; tentative D call: TRBD1 (5 bases). V lost 2 bases and J 2 bases, leaving 13 bases between the germline ends. The CDR3 sequence is 15 residues long. Germline V gene data show CDR1 as SGHTA and CDR2 as FQGTGA. CDR3: CASSLGPGQAYEQYF. CDR3 DNA: TGTGCCAGCAGCTTAGGTCCAGGGCAGGCCTACGAGCAGTACTTC.

On this clone itself: At one of its ends the junction is not consistent with the germline gene, which may arise from a read error. V is TRBV3-1 (or the pseudogene TRBV3-2) and J is TRBJ1-4; 9 bases fit TRBD1. Looked up from germline, CDR1 is LGHDT and CDR2 is YNNKEL (reference sequence). This CDR3 has 14 amino acids. The CDR3 DNA sequence: TGTGCCCGCAGCCACGACAGGGGGGGGGAAAAACTGTTTTTT. Protein: CARSHDRGGEKLFF.

J is TRBJ1-4 and V is TRBV13; possible D gene TRBD1, 5 bases. The germline V gene has CDR1 PRHDT and CDR2 FYEKMQ (reference sequence). Trimming left V 5 bases short and J 5 bases short, with 12 bases between. The CDR3 totals 14 residues. CDR3 in amino acids: CASSGRGLNEKLFF. The CDR3 nucleotides are TGTGCCAGCAGCGGTAGGGGCCTGAATGAAAAACTGTTTTTT.

The chain has TRBV3-1 (or the pseudogene TRBV3-2) and TRBJ1-2, with TRBD1 as a possible D gene (5 bases). The CDR3 length is 15 residues. Germline V gene lookup returns CDR1 LGHDT and CDR2 YNNKEL (reference sequence). Trimming pared 5 bases from V and 0 bases from J, leaving 13 bases between. The CDR3 is CASSKIGAANYGYTF. CDR3 DNA: TGTGCCAGCAGCAAGATAGGGGCCGCTAACTATGGCTACACCTTC.

The CDR3 bases are TGCGCCAGCAGACTGGACAGGGGTGAGTCTGGCTACACCTTC. Its translation is CASRLDRGESGYTF. The chain links TRBV5-1 to TRBJ1-2; 9 bases fit TRBD1. The ends lost 5 bases at V and 7 bases at J; junction bases unmatched: 9. The germline gives CDR1 SGHRS, CDR2 YFSETQ. The length of the CDR3 is 14 residues.

The chain has TRBV7-8 and TRBJ1-2, with TRBD1 as a possible D gene (6 bases). CDR1 is SGHVS, CDR2 FQNEAQ, per germline. Deletions cut 2 bases from V and 8 bases from J, with 15 bases between. This CDR3 region has 14 residues. In DNA, the CDR3 is TGTGCCAGCAGCTTATCCGTGGGGGCGAGCGGCTACACCTTC. Amino acids: CASSLSVGASGYTF.

On this clone itself: The junction departs from germline at one end; a sequencing error may be responsible. The chain uses TRBV7-7 and TRBJ2-2; TRBD2 agrees at 9 bases. CDR3 length: 16 amino acids. The V gene's germline CDR1 is SSHAT and CDR2 FNYEAQ (reference sequence). In DNA, the CDR3 is TGTGCTAGCAGCTCCCCGGGCGGGGGGGCCACCGGGGAGCTGTTTTTT. This sequence encodes CASSSPGGGATGELFF.

This chain joins TRBV6-5 and TRBJ2-7; 11 bases match TRBD1. The CDR3 has 15 residues. Losses at the gene ends were 1 base for V and 5 bases for J; bases not matched to a gene: 4. Germline CDR1 and CDR2: MNHEY and SVGAGI. CDR3 protein: CASSYFGTGGNEQYF. Written as DNA, the CDR3 is TGTGCCAGCAGTTACTTCGGGACAGGGGGAAACGAGCAGTACTTC.

The gene calls are TRBV18 and TRBJ1-1, with TRBD1 identical over 7 bases. The CDR3 is 13 amino acids. With 7 bases clipped from V and 4 bases from J, the junction kept 6 bases outside the gene matches. Per the germline V gene, CDR1 is KGHSH and CDR2 is LQKENI. CDR3 bases: TGTGCCAGCTTCCGACAGGGTTTCACTGAAGCTTTCTTT. Amino acids: CASFRQGFTEAFF.